This TCR beta chain was sequenced during a study of T cell clonotyping in hematopoietic cell transplantation. Germline CDR1 and CDR2: LNHDA and SQIVND (reference sequence). The CDR3 runs 14 residues. V was cut by 6 bases and J by 5 bases, with 16 bases left in between. TCRdb's copy holds only in-frame clones and misses some; the assay was immunoSEQ multiplex PCR. The sample carries 55,000 to 70,000 clones, roughly 94% recorded once. Source material: peripheral blood mononuclear cells. This chain uses TRBV19 with TRBJ2-5, with a weak D call TRBD2 (6 bases). This clonotype originated in a man aged 50-59 years in good health. Some clones in this sample may be carry-over from other donors' samples. CDR3 nucleotide sequence: TGTGCCAGTAGCCTGACTAGAGGGCGGGAGACCCAGTACTTC. This codes for CASSLTRGRETQYF.